These T cell receptor beta chains were read from a single sample in a study of shared clonotypes between healthy human individuals. Clones were sequenced by immunoSEQ multiplex PCR, and TCRdb holds only the in-frame ones, with some missing. This sample has 2 million to 2.5 million clones, with 85% to 95% found just once. The sample comprised naive CD4+ T cells from PBMCs. The source is a man aged 18 to 29 in good health. Some clones in this sample may be carry-over from other donors' samples. Both conserved end residues are part of each CDR3. Each record gives: J gene, D gene, clone size, V gene, CDR3 protein, CDR3 DNA. A D gene is named only where the DNA matches it firmly. Size values are once, few and many counts, or a class for expanded clones, and some rows have none.

J gene: TRBJ1-4
D gene: NA
clone size: NA
V gene: TRBV5-4
CDR3 protein: CASSQDGYNEKLFF
CDR3 DNA: TGTGCCAGCAGCCAGGACGGATATAATGAAAAACTGTTTTTT

J gene: TRBJ1-2
D gene: NA
clone size: once
V gene: TRBV5-4
CDR3 protein: CASRSQVGDGGYTF
CDR3 DNA: TGTGCCAGCAGGTCCCAGGTGGGAGACGGGGGCTACACCTTC

J gene: TRBJ2-7
D gene: NA
clone size: NA
V gene: TRBV30
CDR3 protein: CAWSVLIKQYF
CDR3 DNA: TGTGCCTGGAGTGTACTGATCAAGCAGTACTTC

J gene: TRBJ1-3
D gene: NA
clone size: NA
V gene: TRBV9
CDR3 protein: CASSVIGGGVSGNTIYF
CDR3 DNA: TGTGCCAGCAGCGTGATAGGCGGGGGAGTCTCTGGAAACACCATATATTTT

J gene: TRBJ2-1
D gene: TRBD2
clone size: NA
V gene: TRBV28
CDR3 protein: CASSGEGLAENEQFF
CDR3 DNA: TGTGCCAGCAGCGGGGAGGGACTAGCGGAGAATGAGCAGTTCTTC

J gene: TRBJ2-2
D gene: NA
clone size: NA
V gene: TRBV4-1
CDR3 protein: CASSQVEGRLVGELFF
CDR3 DNA: TGCGCCAGCAGCCAAGTTGAGGGGCGCCTGGTGGGGGAGCTGTTTTTT

J gene: TRBJ2-1
D gene: TRBD1
clone size: NA
V gene: TRBV7-2
CDR3 protein: CASSLDRGQINEQFF
CDR3 DNA: TGTGCCAGCAGCCTCGACAGGGGGCAAATCAATGAGCAGTTCTTC

J gene: TRBJ2-7
D gene: NA
clone size: NA
V gene: TRBV27
CDR3 protein: CASSPRQDVSSYEQYF
CDR3 DNA: TGTGCCAGCAGTCCAAGACAGGATGTGAGCTCCTACGAGCAGTACTTC

J gene: TRBJ2-7
D gene: NA
clone size: NA
V gene: TRBV18
CDR3 protein: CASSPPGSPEQYF
CDR3 DNA: TGTGCCAGCTCACCGCCCGGGAGCCCGGAGCAGTACTTC

J gene: TRBJ2-5
D gene: TRBD1
clone size: few
V gene: TRBV18
CDR3 protein: CASANGQGTQYF
CDR3 DNA: TGTGCCAGCGCTAACGGACAGGGGACCCAGTACTTC

J gene: TRBJ1-2
D gene: NA
clone size: NA
V gene: TRBV18
CDR3 protein: CASSPPPGNYGYTF
CDR3 DNA: TGTGCCAGCTCACCACCGCCGGGCAACTATGGCTACACCTTC

J gene: TRBJ2-7
D gene: NA
clone size: once
V gene: TRBV25-1
CDR3 protein: CASSSSQGEQYF
CDR3 DNA: TGTGCCAGCAGCAGCAGTCAAGGCGAGCAGTACTTC

J gene: TRBJ2-3
D gene: NA
clone size: NA
V gene: TRBV29-1
CDR3 protein: CSVETGTHTDTQYF
CDR3 DNA: TGCAGCGTTGAAACCGGGACTCACACAGATACGCAGTATTTT

J gene: TRBJ1-1
D gene: NA
clone size: NA
V gene: TRBV19
CDR3 protein: CASSRERKNTEAFF
CDR3 DNA: TGTGCCAGTAGCAGGGAGAGGAAGAACACTGAAGCTTTCTTT

J gene: TRBJ2-3
D gene: NA
clone size: NA
V gene: TRBV5-8
CDR3 protein: CASSLESARGTDTQYF
CDR3 DNA: TGTGCCAGCAGCTTGGAATCGGCAAGAGGCACAGATACGCAGTATTTT

J gene: TRBJ2-3
D gene: TRBD2
clone size: NA
V gene: TRBV7-8
CDR3 protein: CASSLLSVWRGADTQYF
CDR3 DNA: TGTGCCAGCAGCTTATTGAGCGTTTGGCGGGGGGCAGATACGCAGTATTTT

J gene: TRBJ2-7
D gene: NA
clone size: NA
V gene: TRBV5-1
CDR3 protein: CASSKVRGEQYF
CDR3 DNA: TGCGCCAGCAGCAAAGTCAGGGGCGAGCAGTACTTC

J gene: TRBJ1-3
D gene: TRBD1
clone size: NA
V gene: TRBV18
CDR3 protein: CASSPLRQGTTSGNTIYF
CDR3 DNA: TGTGCCAGCTCACCACTTCGACAGGGCACTACATCTGGAAACACCATATATTTT

J gene: TRBJ1-1
D gene: NA
clone size: NA
V gene: TRBV11-3
CDR3 protein: CASSFSGQNTEAFF
CDR3 DNA: TGTGCCAGCAGCTTTTCGGGACAGAACACTGAAGCTTTCTTT

J gene: TRBJ2-1
D gene: NA
clone size: NA
V gene: TRBV7-3
CDR3 protein: CASRGGTYNEQFF
CDR3 DNA: TGTGCCAGCAGGGGCGGAACCTACAATGAGCAGTTCTTC

J gene: TRBJ1-1
D gene: NA
clone size: NA
V gene: TRBV21-1
CDR3 protein: CASSKDPGDRGFTEAFF
CDR3 DNA: TGTGCCAGCAGCAAAGATCCAGGGGACAGGGGGTTCACTGAAGCTTTCTTT

J gene: TRBJ1-1
D gene: NA
clone size: NA
V gene: TRBV7-6
CDR3 protein: CASSPTPEGTEAFF
CDR3 DNA: TGTGCCAGCAGCCCGACCCCAGAAGGCACTGAAGCTTTCTTT

J gene: TRBJ2-3
D gene: NA
clone size: NA
V gene: TRBV5-4
CDR3 protein: CASSLWESDTQYF
CDR3 DNA: TGTGCCAGCAGCTTGTGGGAGTCAGATACGCAGTATTTT

J gene: TRBJ2-2
D gene: NA
clone size: NA
V gene: TRBV6-5
CDR3 protein: CASSYGDRESGELFF
CDR3 DNA: TGTGCCAGCAGTTACGGAGATCGGGAGTCCGGGGAGCTGTTTTTT

J gene: TRBJ2-7
D gene: NA
clone size: NA
V gene: TRBV23-1
CDR3 protein: CASSHSQSSGPYEQYF
CDR3 DNA: TGCGCCAGCAGTCACTCCCAGTCCTCAGGCCCCTACGAGCAGTACTTC

J gene: TRBJ2-3
D gene: NA
clone size: NA
V gene: TRBV12-5
CDR3 protein: CASGFSLGGRGTDTQYF
CDR3 DNA: TGTGCTAGTGGTTTTTCCTTGGGGGGCAGGGGCACAGATACGCAGTATTTT

J gene: TRBJ1-2
D gene: NA
clone size: NA
V gene: TRBV4-3
CDR3 protein: CASSHQTGLDSGYTF
CDR3 DNA: TGCGCCAGCAGCCACCAGACAGGATTGGATTCGGGCTACACCTTC

J gene: TRBJ1-5
D gene: NA
clone size: NA
V gene: TRBV13
CDR3 protein: CASSLMGNQPQHF
CDR3 DNA: TGTGCCAGCAGCTTAATGGGGAATCAGCCCCAGCATTTT

J gene: TRBJ2-5
D gene: NA
clone size: NA
V gene: TRBV4-1
CDR3 protein: CASSQDRMVGRLIGETQYF
CDR3 DNA: TGCGCCAGCAGCCAAGATCGGATGGTGGGGCGATTAATCGGAGAGACCCAGTACTTC

J gene: TRBJ2-3
D gene: NA
clone size: NA
V gene: TRBV18
CDR3 protein: CASSPPWDTQYF
CDR3 DNA: TGTGCCAGCTCACCACCATGGGATACGCAGTATTTT

J gene: TRBJ2-5
D gene: TRBD1
clone size: NA
V gene: TRBV18
CDR3 protein: CASSWDRGIETQYF
CDR3 DNA: TGTGCCAGCTCATGGGACAGGGGTATAGAGACCCAGTACTTC

J gene: TRBJ2-7
D gene: NA
clone size: NA
V gene: TRBV20-1
CDR3 protein: CSAGGSYEQYF
CDR3 DNA: TGCAGTGCGGGAGGATCCTACGAGCAGTACTTC

J gene: TRBJ2-2
D gene: TRBD2
clone size: NA
V gene: TRBV5-4
CDR3 protein: CASSPGTSANTGELFF
CDR3 DNA: TGTGCCAGCAGCCCCGGGACTAGCGCAAACACCGGGGAGCTGTTTTTT

J gene: TRBJ2-7
D gene: TRBD1
clone size: NA
V gene: TRBV7-3
CDR3 protein: CASSRDRVHEQYF
CDR3 DNA: TGTGCCAGCAGCCGAGACAGGGTTCACGAGCAGTACTTC

J gene: TRBJ2-3
D gene: NA
clone size: NA
V gene: TRBV11-2
CDR3 protein: CASSSRLGSTDTQYF
CDR3 DNA: TGTGCCAGCAGCTCCCGCCTGGGTAGCACAGATACGCAGTATTTT

J gene: TRBJ2-7
D gene: TRBD1
clone size: NA
V gene: TRBV11-2
CDR3 protein: CASSGTGRYEQYF
CDR3 DNA: TGTGCCAGCAGCGGGACAGGGAGGTACGAGCAGTACTTC

J gene: TRBJ2-3
D gene: NA
clone size: NA
V gene: TRBV6-4
CDR3 protein: CASSDSGRLRDTQYF
CDR3 DNA: TGTGCCAGCAGTGACTCAGGGAGATTGAGGGATACGCAGTATTTT

J gene: TRBJ1-2
D gene: NA
clone size: NA
V gene: TRBV5-8
CDR3 protein: CASSPDARYGYTF
CDR3 DNA: TGTGCCAGCAGCCCGGACGCTCGATATGGCTACACCTTC

J gene: TRBJ1-4
D gene: NA
clone size: NA
V gene: TRBV5-4
CDR3 protein: CASSHKTKTTNEKLFF
CDR3 DNA: TGTGCCAGCAGCCATAAGACAAAAACAACTAATGAAAAACTGTTTTTT

J gene: TRBJ1-2
D gene: NA
clone size: NA
V gene: TRBV28
CDR3 protein: CASSFQQVYGYTF
CDR3 DNA: TGTGCCAGCAGTTTTCAGCAGGTCTATGGCTACACCTTC

J gene: TRBJ2-2
D gene: TRBD2
clone size: NA
V gene: TRBV19
CDR3 protein: CASSIGVAGSGTGELFF
CDR3 DNA: TGTGCCAGTAGTATCGGTGTAGCGGGAAGTGGCACCGGGGAGCTGTTTTTT

J gene: TRBJ2-3
D gene: TRBD2
clone size: NA
V gene: TRBV28
CDR3 protein: CASSFIQREGIDTQYF
CDR3 DNA: TGTGCCAGCAGTTTTATACAGAGGGAGGGGATAGATACGCAGTATTTT

J gene: TRBJ2-1
D gene: TRBD2
clone size: NA
V gene: TRBV10-3
CDR3 protein: CAISESSGGTNEQFF
CDR3 DNA: TGTGCCATCAGTGAATCTAGCGGGGGAACCAATGAGCAGTTCTTC

J gene: TRBJ2-7
D gene: NA
clone size: NA
V gene: TRBV28
CDR3 protein: CASNGGTYEQYF
CDR3 DNA: TGTGCCAGCAACGGCGGAACCTACGAGCAGTACTTC

J gene: TRBJ1-1
D gene: TRBD1
clone size: NA
V gene: TRBV18
CDR3 protein: CASSPPTGWTEAFF
CDR3 DNA: TGTGCCAGCTCACCACCGACAGGGTGGACTGAAGCTTTCTTT

J gene: TRBJ1-1
D gene: NA
clone size: once
V gene: TRBV7-3
CDR3 protein: CASSSFEMAARQTPNTEAFF
CDR3 DNA: TGTGCCAGCAGCTCCTTTGAGATGGCTGCTCGACAGACTCCGAACACTGAAGCTTTCTTT

J gene: TRBJ1-1
D gene: TRBD1
clone size: NA
V gene: TRBV5-4
CDR3 protein: CASSWPGQGNTEAFF
CDR3 DNA: TGTGCCAGCAGCTGGCCGGGACAGGGCAACACTGAAGCTTTCTTT

J gene: TRBJ1-2
D gene: TRBD1
clone size: few
V gene: TRBV2
CDR3 protein: CASSARTGTRGYTF
CDR3 DNA: TGTGCCAGCAGTGCACGGACAGGGACGAGAGGCTACACCTTC

J gene: TRBJ2-7
D gene: TRBD1
clone size: NA
V gene: TRBV29-1
CDR3 protein: CSVVGQGANEQYF
CDR3 DNA: TGCAGCGTTGTAGGACAGGGGGCGAACGAGCAGTACTTC

J gene: TRBJ2-1
D gene: NA
clone size: once
V gene: TRBV18
CDR3 protein: CASSLYRQAEHYNEQFF
CDR3 DNA: TGTGCCAGCTCACTCTATAGGCAGGCCGAACACTACAATGAGCAGTTCTTC

J gene: TRBJ2-3
D gene: NA
clone size: NA
V gene: TRBV28
CDR3 protein: CASSLLGVSTDTQYF
CDR3 DNA: TGTGCCAGCAGTTTATTAGGAGTTAGCACAGATACGCAGTATTTT

J gene: TRBJ2-7
D gene: NA
clone size: NA
V gene: TRBV20-1
CDR3 protein: CRAVSSYEQYF
CDR3 DNA: TGCAGGGCGGTCTCTTCCTACGAGCAGTACTTC

J gene: TRBJ1-2
D gene: NA
clone size: NA
V gene: TRBV28
CDR3 protein: CASNRGSGGLNYGYTF
CDR3 DNA: TGTGCCAGCAATCGTGGCTCGGGAGGCCTAAACTATGGCTACACCTTC

J gene: TRBJ2-7
D gene: NA
clone size: NA
V gene: TRBV6-6
CDR3 protein: CASSLDSYEQYF
CDR3 DNA: TGTGCCAGCAGTCTGGACAGCTACGAGCAGTACTTC

J gene: TRBJ1-1
D gene: NA
clone size: few
V gene: TRBV29-1
CDR3 protein: CSVAGQFIEAFF
CDR3 DNA: TGCAGCGTAGCTGGACAGTTTATTGAAGCTTTCTTT

J gene: TRBJ2-1
D gene: NA
clone size: NA
V gene: TRBV7-9
CDR3 protein: CASSLVSGRGNEQFF
CDR3 DNA: TGTGCCAGCAGCTTAGTTTCGGGAAGGGGCAATGAGCAGTTCTTC

J gene: TRBJ1-2
D gene: NA
clone size: NA
V gene: TRBV28
CDR3 protein: CASTPAGSNYGYTF
CDR3 DNA: TGTGCCAGCACTCCCGCCGGGTCAAACTATGGCTACACCTTC

J gene: TRBJ2-7
D gene: NA
clone size: NA
V gene: TRBV7-9
CDR3 protein: CASSPLYEQYF
CDR3 DNA: TGTGCCAGCAGCCCACTATACGAGCAGTACTTC

J gene: TRBJ1-2
D gene: NA
clone size: once
V gene: TRBV6-5
CDR3 protein: CASSITGNGGYTF
CDR3 DNA: TGTGCCAGCAGCATCACAGGGAACGGTGGCTACACCTTC